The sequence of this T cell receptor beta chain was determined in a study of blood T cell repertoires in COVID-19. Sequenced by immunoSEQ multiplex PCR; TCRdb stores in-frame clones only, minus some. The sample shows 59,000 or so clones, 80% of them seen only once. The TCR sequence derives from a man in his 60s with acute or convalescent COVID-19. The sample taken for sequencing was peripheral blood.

CDR3 protein: CASSHPWGLAGVAEQFF. CDR3 sequence (DNA): TGTGCCAGCAGCCACCCATGGGGGCTAGCGGGGGTGGCTGAGCAGTTCTTC. The V call is TRBV14, the J call TRBJ2-1; TRBD2 agrees at 10 bases. The CDR3 totals 17 residues. CDR1 and CDR2 from the germline V gene are SGHDN and FVKESK. Trimming removed 3 bases from V and 9 bases from J; junction bases left unmatched: 14.